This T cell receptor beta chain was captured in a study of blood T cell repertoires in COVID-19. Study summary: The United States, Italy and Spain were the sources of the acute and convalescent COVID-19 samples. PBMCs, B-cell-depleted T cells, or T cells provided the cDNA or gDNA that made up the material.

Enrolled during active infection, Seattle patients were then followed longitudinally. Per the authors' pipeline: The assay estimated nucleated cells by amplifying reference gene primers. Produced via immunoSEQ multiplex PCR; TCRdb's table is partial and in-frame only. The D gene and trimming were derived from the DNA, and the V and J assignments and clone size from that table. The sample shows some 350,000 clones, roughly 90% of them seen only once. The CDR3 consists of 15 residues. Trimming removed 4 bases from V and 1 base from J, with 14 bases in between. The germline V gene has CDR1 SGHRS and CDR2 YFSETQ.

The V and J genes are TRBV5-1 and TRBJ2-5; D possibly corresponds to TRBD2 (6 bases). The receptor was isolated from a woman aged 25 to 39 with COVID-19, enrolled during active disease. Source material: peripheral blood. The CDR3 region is CASSPGGGTQETQYF. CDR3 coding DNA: TGCGCCAGCAGCCCTGGTGGGGGGACCCAAGAGACCCAGTACTTC.